The entry below describes one T cell receptor (beta chain). Germline CDR1 SGHAT, CDR2 FQDESV (reference sequence). With 4 bases clipped from V and 4 bases from J, the junction kept 6 bases outside the gene matches. There are 14 residues in the CDR3. The method was immunoSEQ multiplex PCR; TCRdb's version includes in-frame clones alone and lacks a portion of them. The data contain about 64,000 clones, just under 85% of them seen just once; the ten biggest clones take up around 9.8%. At cycle 4 day 1, cycle 7 day 1, and baseline, blood was sampled. This sample was included in a study of OX40 agonist ivuxolimab in advanced cancers.

The sample in question was CD4+ or CD8+ T cells sorted from blood, obtained in a trial of the OX40 agonist ivuxolimab. This clonotype originated in an adult with an advanced solid tumor such as melanoma, head and neck, liver or kidney cancer. The chain couples TRBV11-1 to TRBJ2-5; 7 bases fit TRBD1. CDR3 DNA sequence: TGTGCCAGCAGCTCAGAGACAGGGACAGAGACCCAGTACTTC. This sequence encodes CASSSETGTETQYF.